These 4 T cell receptor beta chains came from one sample sequenced in a study of cytomegalovirus exposure and HLA in healthy donors. TCRdb's table, derived via immunoSEQ multiplex PCR, lists solely in-frame clones and lacks some. The sample gives about 220,000 clones, just under 90% of which show up once; 2.6% is in the top ten. Sequences were obtained from PBMCs. These receptor sequences come from a man aged 18 to 35 in good health and CMV-seronegative.

A word on this clone: This sample includes further DNA sequences coding for the same CDR3. DNA of the CDR3: TGTGCCAGTAGTAGCGGGAGCTCCTACGAGCAGTACTTC. Translating it yields CASSSGSSYEQYF. The genes are TRBV19 and TRBJ2-7; 7 bases match TRBD2. The CDR3 sequence is 13 residues long. V was pared by 4 bases and J by 0 bases, with 0 bases of the junction left unmatched. The germline V gene encodes CDR1 LNHDA and CDR2 SQIVND (reference sequence).

This chain uses TRBV9 with TRBJ2-3; 12 nucleotides agree with TRBD2. The CDR3 consists of 18 residues. V trimming: 0 bases; J trimming: 0 bases; junction bases outside the gene matches: 5. Germline V gene data show CDR1 as SGDLS and CDR2 as YYNGEE. The CDR3 region has the DNA TGTGCCAGCAGCGTAGGGCTAGCGGGGGGGACTAGCACAGATACGCAGTATTTT. Translation: CASSVGLAGGTSTDTQYF.

The rearrangement links TRBV5-1 to TRBJ2-7; TRBD2 matches 9 bases. The CDR3 contains 14 residues. CDR1 is SGHRS and CDR2 is YFSETQ in the germline V gene. After removal of 1 base from V and 5 bases from J, the junction contained 4 bases not matched to a gene. The DNA for the CDR3 is TGCGCCAGCAGCTTGAGGACTAGCGAAGACGAGCAGTACTTC. This codes for CASSLRTSEDEQYF.

The chain uses TRBV29-1 and TRBJ2-1, with 8 bases aligning to TRBD2. The germline V gene encodes CDR1 SQVTM and CDR2 ANQGSEA. This CDR3 has 13 residues. Trimming at V came to 6 bases and at J to 5 bases, leaving 6 bases not matched to a gene. CDR3: CSVLRLANNEQFF. CDR3 in DNA: TGCAGCGTCCTCCGACTAGCGAACAATGAGCAGTTCTTC.